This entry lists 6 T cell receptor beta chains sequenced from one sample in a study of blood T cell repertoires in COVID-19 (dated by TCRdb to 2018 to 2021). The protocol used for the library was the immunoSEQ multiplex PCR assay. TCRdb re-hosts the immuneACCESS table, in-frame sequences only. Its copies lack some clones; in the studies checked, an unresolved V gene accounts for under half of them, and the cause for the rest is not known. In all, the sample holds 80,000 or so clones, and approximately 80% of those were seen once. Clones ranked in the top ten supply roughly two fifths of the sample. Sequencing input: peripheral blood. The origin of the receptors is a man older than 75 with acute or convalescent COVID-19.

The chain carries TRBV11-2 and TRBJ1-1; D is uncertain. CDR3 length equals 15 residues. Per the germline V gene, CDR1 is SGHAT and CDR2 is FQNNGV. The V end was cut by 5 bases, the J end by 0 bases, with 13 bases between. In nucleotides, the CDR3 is TGTGCCAGCAGCCGTCGAAGCGGGGTGAACACTGAAGCTTTCTTT. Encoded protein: CASSRRSGVNTEAFF.

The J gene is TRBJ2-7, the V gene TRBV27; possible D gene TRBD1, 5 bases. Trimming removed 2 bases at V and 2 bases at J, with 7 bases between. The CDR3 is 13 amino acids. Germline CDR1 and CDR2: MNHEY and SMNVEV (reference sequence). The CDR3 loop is CASSLGQTYEQYF. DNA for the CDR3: TGTGCCAGCAGTTTAGGACAAACCTACGAGCAGTACTTC.

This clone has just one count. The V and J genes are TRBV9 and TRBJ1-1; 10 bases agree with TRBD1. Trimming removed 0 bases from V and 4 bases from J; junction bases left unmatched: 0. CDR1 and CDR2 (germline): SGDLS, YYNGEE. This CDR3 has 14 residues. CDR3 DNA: TGTGCCAGCAGCGTAGGGACAGGGGGCACTGAAGCTTTCTTT. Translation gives CASSVGTGGTEAFF. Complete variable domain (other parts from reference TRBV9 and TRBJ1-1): DSGVTQTPKHLITATGQRVTLRCSPRSGDLSVYWYQQSLDQGLQFLIQYYNGEERAKGNILERFSAQQFPDLHSELNLSSLELGDSALYFCASSVGTGGTEAFFGQGTRLTVV.

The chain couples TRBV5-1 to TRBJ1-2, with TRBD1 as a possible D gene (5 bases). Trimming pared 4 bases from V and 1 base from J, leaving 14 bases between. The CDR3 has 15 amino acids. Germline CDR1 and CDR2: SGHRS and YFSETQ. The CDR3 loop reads CASSPTGGFNYGYTF. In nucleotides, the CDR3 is TGCGCCAGCAGCCCAACCGGGGGTTTTAACTATGGCTACACCTTC.

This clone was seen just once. CDR3: CASSPRAGDVEAFF. CDR3 nucleotides: TGCGCCAGCAGCCCGAGGGCAGGGGATGTTGAAGCTTTCTTT. The rearrangement links TRBV5-1 to TRBJ1-1; a weak D match, TRBD1 (6 bases). In germline, CDR1 is SGHRS, CDR2 YFSETQ. The V end lost 4 bases, the J end lost 7 bases, and 17 bases lay between the germline ends. The CDR3 length is 14 residues.

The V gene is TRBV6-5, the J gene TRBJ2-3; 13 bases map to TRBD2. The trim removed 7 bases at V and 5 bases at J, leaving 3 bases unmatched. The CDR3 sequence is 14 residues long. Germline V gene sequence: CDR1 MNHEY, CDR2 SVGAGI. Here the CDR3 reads CASILAGGQDTQYF. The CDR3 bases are TGTGCCAGCATACTAGCGGGAGGGCAAGATACGCAGTATTTT.